This T cell receptor beta chain was observed in a study of T cell changes during pregnancy in multiple sclerosis. Germline V gene sequence: CDR1 MGHRA, CDR2 YSYEKL. The CDR3 loop spans 14 amino acids. V shed 6 bases and J shed 5 bases, with 16 bases lying between them. Using immunoSEQ multiplex PCR, the repertoire was profiled, and TCRdb retains in-frame clones only, with some absent. The sample includes about 42,000 clones, 87% of them seen just once. Sequenced material: CD4+ T cells from peripheral blood mononuclear cells, taken after pregnancy. The chain links TRBV4-1 to TRBJ1-1, with a weak D call TRBD1 (6 bases). The TCR was taken from a female donor with multiple sclerosis, enrolled in a pregnancy study. For the CDR3, the DNA is TGCGCCAGCAGGGGAACAGGGAAGGGGACTGAAGCTTTCTTT. This translates into CASRGTGKGTEAFF.